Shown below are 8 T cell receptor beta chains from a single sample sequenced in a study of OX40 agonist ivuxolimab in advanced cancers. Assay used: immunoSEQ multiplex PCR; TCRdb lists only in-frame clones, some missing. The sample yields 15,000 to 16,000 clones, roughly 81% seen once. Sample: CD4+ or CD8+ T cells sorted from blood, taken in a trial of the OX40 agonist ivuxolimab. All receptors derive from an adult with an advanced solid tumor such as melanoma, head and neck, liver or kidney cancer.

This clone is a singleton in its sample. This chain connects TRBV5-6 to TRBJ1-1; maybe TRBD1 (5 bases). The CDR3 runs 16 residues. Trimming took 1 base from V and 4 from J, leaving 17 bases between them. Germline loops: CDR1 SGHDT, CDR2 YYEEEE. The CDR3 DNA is TGTGCCAGCAGCTTGCCAGGGAGGGTAATTAGCACTGAAGCTTTCTTT. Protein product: CASSLPGRVISTEAFF.

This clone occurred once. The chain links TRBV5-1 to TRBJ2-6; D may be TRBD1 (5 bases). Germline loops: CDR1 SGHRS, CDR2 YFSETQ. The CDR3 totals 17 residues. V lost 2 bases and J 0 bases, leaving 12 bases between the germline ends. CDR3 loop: CASSFTGYNSGANVLTF. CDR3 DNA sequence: TGCGCCAGCAGCTTCACAGGATACAACTCTGGGGCCAACGTCCTGACTTTC.

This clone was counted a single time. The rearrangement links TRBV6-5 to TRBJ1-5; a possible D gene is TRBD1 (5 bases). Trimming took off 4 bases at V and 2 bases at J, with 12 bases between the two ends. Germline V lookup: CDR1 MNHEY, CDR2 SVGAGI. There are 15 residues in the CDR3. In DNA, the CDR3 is TGTGCCAGCAGTTCCTCGGGCAGGGGCAATCAGCCCCAGCATTTT. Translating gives CASSSSGRGNQPQHF.

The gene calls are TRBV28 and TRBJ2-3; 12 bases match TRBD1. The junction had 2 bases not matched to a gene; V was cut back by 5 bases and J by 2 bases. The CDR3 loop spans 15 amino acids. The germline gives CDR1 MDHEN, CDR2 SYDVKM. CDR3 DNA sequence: TGTGCCAGCAGTGAGGGACAGGGGGCCACAGATACGCAGTATTTT. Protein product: CASSEGQGATDTQYF.

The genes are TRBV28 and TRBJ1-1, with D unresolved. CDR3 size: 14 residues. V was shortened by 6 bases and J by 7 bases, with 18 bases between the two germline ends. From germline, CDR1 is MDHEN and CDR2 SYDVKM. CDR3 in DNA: TGTGCCAGCAGCTTACCGGGATCCCAATATGAAGCTTTCTTT. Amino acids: CASSLPGSQYEAFF.

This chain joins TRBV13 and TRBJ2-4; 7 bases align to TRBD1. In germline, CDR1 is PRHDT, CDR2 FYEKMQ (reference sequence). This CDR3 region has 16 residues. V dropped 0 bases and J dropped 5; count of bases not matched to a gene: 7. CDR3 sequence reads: CASSLGRQGFENIQYF. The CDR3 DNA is TGTGCCAGCAGCTTAGGCCGACAGGGTTTCGAAAACATTCAGTACTTC.

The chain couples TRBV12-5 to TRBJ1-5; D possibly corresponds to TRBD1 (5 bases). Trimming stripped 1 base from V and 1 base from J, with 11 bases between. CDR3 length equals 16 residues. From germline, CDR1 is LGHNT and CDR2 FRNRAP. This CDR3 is CASGLGGRGSNQPQHF. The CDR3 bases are TGTGCTAGTGGTTTGGGGGGACGGGGAAGCAATCAGCCCCAGCATTTT.

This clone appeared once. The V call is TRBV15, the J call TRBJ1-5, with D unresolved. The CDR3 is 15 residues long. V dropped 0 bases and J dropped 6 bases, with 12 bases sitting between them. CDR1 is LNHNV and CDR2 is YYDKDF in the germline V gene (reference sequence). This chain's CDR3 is CATSRDRSTLQPQHF. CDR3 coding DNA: TGTGCCACCAGCAGAGATCGGAGTACGCTTCAGCCCCAGCATTTT.